These T cell receptor beta chains were read from a single sample in a study of cytomegalovirus exposure and HLA in healthy donors. Repertoires were generated with immunoSEQ multiplex PCR, while TCRdb's copy carries only in-frame clones and drops some. The sample totals under 90,000 clones. The sequenced sample consisted of PBMCs. The receptors shown here come from a man in his fifties in good health and CMV-seropositive. CDR3s include the opening cysteine and the closing phenylalanine or tryptophan. D genes are given only for firm matches. Size is stated for part of the rows, as once, few or many counts, or as a class when the clone is expanded.

D gene: TRBD1; clone size: -; V gene: TRBV11-2; J gene: TRBJ1-5; CDR3 DNA: TGTGCCAGCAGCTCGGGACAGCTGAATCAGCCCCAGCATTTT; CDR3 protein: CASSSGQLNQPQHF
D gene: TRBD2; clone size: -; V gene: TRBV7-2; J gene: TRBJ2-1; CDR3 DNA: TGTGCCAGCAACGTCTTACGACTAGCGGGGTACAATGAGCAGTTCTTC; CDR3 protein: CASNVLRLAGYNEQFF
D gene: -; clone size: -; V gene: TRBV30; J gene: TRBJ2-1; CDR3 DNA: TGTGCCTGGAGTGTACGGCTGGGCTCTGAGCAGTTCTTC; CDR3 protein: CAWSVRLGSEQFF
D gene: -; clone size: medium-sized; V gene: TRBV2; J gene: TRBJ1-2; CDR3 DNA: TGTGCCAGCCTCCAAAGGGACTGGGGCATAAGTGGCTACACCTTC; CDR3 protein: CASLQRDWGISGYTF
D gene: TRBD2; clone size: -; V gene: TRBV10-3; J gene: TRBJ2-5; CDR3 DNA: TGTGCCATCAGTGGAGGCGGGAGGGGAGAGACCCAGTACTTC; CDR3 protein: CAISGGGRGETQYF
D gene: -; clone size: -; V gene: TRBV9; J gene: TRBJ2-5; CDR3 DNA: TGTGCCAGCAGCGTCGCCCAGGGGAAGGGAGAGACCCAGTACTTC; CDR3 protein: CASSVAQGKGETQYF
D gene: TRBD2; clone size: -; V gene: TRBV19; J gene: TRBJ2-7; CDR3 DNA: TGTGCCAGTAGTATAGTGGGGCTAGCGGGATACGAGCAGTACTTC; CDR3 protein: CASSIVGLAGYEQYF
D gene: TRBD2; clone size: -; V gene: TRBV6-1; J gene: TRBJ2-3; CDR3 DNA: TGTGCCAGCAGTGGCGGGAGGACAGATACGCAGTATTTT; CDR3 protein: CASSGGRTDTQYF
D gene: -; clone size: -; V gene: TRBV19; J gene: TRBJ1-1; CDR3 DNA: TGTGCCAGTAGTACCCGGGGGGGGAGGAACACTGAAGCTTTCTTT; CDR3 protein: CASSTRGGRNTEAFF
D gene: TRBD1; clone size: -; V gene: TRBV5-4; J gene: TRBJ2-5; CDR3 DNA: TGTGCCAGCGGACAACAGGGGGCGTCGGAGACCCAGTACTTC; CDR3 protein: CASGQQGASETQYF
D gene: TRBD1; clone size: -; V gene: TRBV5-3; J gene: TRBJ2-1; CDR3 DNA: TGTGCCAGAAGCTTGGCGTACACAGGACAGGCAGAATTCAATGAGCAGTTCTTC; CDR3 protein: CARSLAYTGQAEFNEQFF
D gene: -; clone size: -; V gene: TRBV7-3; J gene: TRBJ2-1; CDR3 DNA: TGTGCCAGCAGCTTAATGCGGTCAGGGGAGCAGTTCTTC; CDR3 protein: CASSLMRSGEQFF
D gene: TRBD2; clone size: -; V gene: TRBV19; J gene: TRBJ2-3; CDR3 DNA: TGTGCCAGTAATGGAAGGACTAGCTCTGTCGGGGGGGATACGCAGTATTTT; CDR3 protein: CASNGRTSSVGGDTQYF
D gene: -; clone size: -; V gene: TRBV14; J gene: TRBJ1-1; CDR3 DNA: TGTGCCAGCAGCCAGCAGGGAAACACTGAAGCTTTCTTT; CDR3 protein: CASSQQGNTEAFF
D gene: -; clone size: -; V gene: TRBV7-2; J gene: TRBJ1-2; CDR3 DNA: TGTGCCAGCAGCTCTGGGGCTCGGGACTATGGCTACACCTTC; CDR3 protein: CASSSGARDYGYTF
D gene: TRBD2; clone size: -; V gene: TRBV7-2; J gene: TRBJ2-5; CDR3 DNA: TGTGCCAGCAGTGAGGCCCTAGCGGGAGCCCTGGAGACCCAGTACTTC; CDR3 protein: CASSEALAGALETQYF
D gene: -; clone size: -; V gene: TRBV29-1; J gene: TRBJ2-7; CDR3 DNA: TGCAGCGTTGATACCCGGGGGGCTAGTACCTACGAGCAGTACTTC; CDR3 protein: CSVDTRGASTYEQYF
D gene: TRBD1; clone size: -; V gene: TRBV2; J gene: TRBJ1-5; CDR3 DNA: TGTGCCAGCAGATGGGATCGGGACAGCGGAGCTTTTGGCAATCAGCCCCAGCATTTT; CDR3 protein: CASRWDRDSGAFGNQPQHF
D gene: -; clone size: -; V gene: TRBV30; J gene: TRBJ2-3; CDR3 DNA: TGTGCCTGGAGTGTAAATCGTGGAGCAGATACGCAGTATTTT; CDR3 protein: CAWSVNRGADTQYF
D gene: -; clone size: -; V gene: TRBV5-6; J gene: TRBJ1-5; CDR3 DNA: TGTGCCAGCAGCTCGGGACACTTTAATCAGCCCCAGCATTTT; CDR3 protein: CASSSGHFNQPQHF
D gene: -; clone size: -; V gene: TRBV4-1; J gene: TRBJ2-4; CDR3 DNA: TGCGCCAGCAGCCAAGCCCTCCACCTACGAGGCATTCAGTACTTC; CDR3 protein: CASSQALHLRGIQYF
D gene: -; clone size: -; V gene: TRBV4-2; J gene: TRBJ1-4; CDR3 DNA: TGTGCCAGCAGCCAAGACCTTTTACCGAGGGAAAAACTGTTTTTT; CDR3 protein: CASSQDLLPREKLFF
D gene: -; clone size: -; V gene: TRBV12-5; J gene: TRBJ2-3; CDR3 DNA: TGTGCTAGTGCCCGGGACTCGCCCGTCGGGGATACGCAGTATTTT; CDR3 protein: CASARDSPVGDTQYF
D gene: -; clone size: -; V gene: TRBV5-1; J gene: TRBJ2-5; CDR3 DNA: TGCGCCAGCACCGTTGAGGAGACCCAGTACTTC; CDR3 protein: CASTVEETQYF
D gene: TRBD1; clone size: -; V gene: TRBV19; J gene: TRBJ2-7; CDR3 DNA: TGTGCCAGTAGTGGGACAGAGTACGGAGAGCAGTACTTC; CDR3 protein: CASSGTEYGEQYF
D gene: -; clone size: -; V gene: TRBV2; J gene: TRBJ1-3; CDR3 DNA: TGTGCCAGCAGTGAGAAGGGGACTTGGGACACCATATATTTT; CDR3 protein: CASSEKGTWDTIYF
D gene: -; clone size: -; V gene: TRBV27; J gene: TRBJ2-7; CDR3 DNA: TGTGCCAGCAGTTTGGGGGCGAGCGCCTACGAGCAGTACTTC; CDR3 protein: CASSLGASAYEQYF
D gene: TRBD1; clone size: -; V gene: TRBV4-3; J gene: TRBJ1-1; CDR3 DNA: TGCGCCAGCAGCCAACAGGGGGCCCCGACTGAAGCTTTCTTT; CDR3 protein: CASSQQGAPTEAFF
D gene: -; clone size: -; V gene: TRBV7-2; J gene: TRBJ2-3; CDR3 DNA: TGTGCCAGCAGCCCCAACAGCGGGCCGGCGCAGTATTTT; CDR3 protein: CASSPNSGPAQYF
D gene: TRBD1; clone size: -; V gene: TRBV19; J gene: TRBJ2-7; CDR3 DNA: TGTGCCAGTAGCCCATCCGGGACAGGGGTCTACGAGCAGTACTTC; CDR3 protein: CASSPSGTGVYEQYF
D gene: TRBD2; clone size: -; V gene: TRBV7-2; J gene: TRBJ2-2; CDR3 DNA: TGTGCCAGCAGCTCCCTAGTGGGGGGAGGGCCCGGGGAGCTGTTTTTT; CDR3 protein: CASSSLVGGGPGELFF
D gene: -; clone size: -; V gene: TRBV28; J gene: TRBJ1-2; CDR3 DNA: TGTGCCAGCAGTGCGAGGTATGGCTACACCTTC; CDR3 protein: CASSARYGYTF
D gene: -; clone size: -; V gene: TRBV30; J gene: TRBJ2-1; CDR3 DNA: TGTGCCTGTTACGACCCGCCTGGGTTTGGCTCGGGTGTAGGTGAGCAGTTCTTC; CDR3 protein: CACYDPPGFGSGVGEQFF
D gene: -; clone size: -; V gene: TRBV19; J gene: TRBJ2-7; CDR3 DNA: TGTGCCAGTAGTACTAGGAGCCGTATGGGCGAGCAGTACTTC; CDR3 protein: CASSTRSRMGEQYF
D gene: -; clone size: -; V gene: TRBV9; J gene: TRBJ2-2; CDR3 DNA: TGTGCCAGCAGCCCCACCAGGGCGGGAATCGCCGGGGAGCTGTTTTTT; CDR3 protein: CASSPTRAGIAGELFF